Reported below is one T cell receptor beta chain. The antigen remains undetermined. This CDR3 spans 15 amino acids. With V trimmed by 3 bases and J by 0 bases, 5 bases remained unmatched. Per germline, CDR1 SGHDT and CDR2 YYEEEE. Primers for the PCR totalled 60 Vbeta and 13 Jbeta. The protocol was immunoSEQ multiplex PCR, while the TCRdb copy is restricted to in-frame clones and leaves out a portion. The sample yields about 120,000 clones, around 80% seen once. This sample stems from a study of cytomegalovirus exposure and HLA in healthy donors. In the study overall: Unique TCRs from HLA-typed donors, 65 million to 85 million of them, were held in an early data release.

Study-level findings and limits: Within an earlier analysis, most TCR beta V segments proved productive either about 87% or about 30% of the time. Reports described diagnosis of cytomegalovirus status by the classifier as highly specific and sensitive.

The rearrangement joins TRBV5-6 to TRBJ1-1; 7 nucleotides agree with TRBD1. Sequencing used PBMCs. The clonotype comes from a man aged 30 to 45 in good health and CMV-seropositive. The CDR3 DNA is TGTGCCAGCAGCTGGGACAGTCGCATGAACACTGAAGCTTTCTTT. The encoded protein is CASSWDSRMNTEAFF.